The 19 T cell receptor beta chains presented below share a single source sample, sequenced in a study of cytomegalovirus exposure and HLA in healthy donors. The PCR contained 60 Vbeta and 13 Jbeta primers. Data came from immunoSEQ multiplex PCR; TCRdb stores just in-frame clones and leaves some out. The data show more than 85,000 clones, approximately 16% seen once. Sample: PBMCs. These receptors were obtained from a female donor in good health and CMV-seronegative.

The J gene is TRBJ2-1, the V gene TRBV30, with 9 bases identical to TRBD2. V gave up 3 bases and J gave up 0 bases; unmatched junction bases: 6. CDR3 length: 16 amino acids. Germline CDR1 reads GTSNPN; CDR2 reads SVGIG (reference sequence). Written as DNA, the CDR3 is TGTGCCTGGAGGAAATTTAGCGGGGGCTCCTACAATGAGCAGTTCTTC. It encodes CAWRKFSGGSYNEQFF.

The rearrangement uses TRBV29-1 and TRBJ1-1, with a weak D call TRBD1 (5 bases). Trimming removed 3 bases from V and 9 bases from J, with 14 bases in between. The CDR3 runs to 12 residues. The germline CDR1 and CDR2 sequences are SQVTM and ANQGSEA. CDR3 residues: CSVDTSKGQAFF. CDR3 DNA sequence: TGCAGCGTTGACACATCAAAGGGGCAAGCTTTCTTT.

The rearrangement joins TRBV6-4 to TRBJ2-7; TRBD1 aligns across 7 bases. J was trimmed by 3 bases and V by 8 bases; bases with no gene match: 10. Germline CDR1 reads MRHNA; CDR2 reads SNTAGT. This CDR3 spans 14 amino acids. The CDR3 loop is CASLLSAGGYEQYF. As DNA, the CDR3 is TGTGCCAGCTTATTATCGGCAGGGGGCTACGAGCAGTACTTC.

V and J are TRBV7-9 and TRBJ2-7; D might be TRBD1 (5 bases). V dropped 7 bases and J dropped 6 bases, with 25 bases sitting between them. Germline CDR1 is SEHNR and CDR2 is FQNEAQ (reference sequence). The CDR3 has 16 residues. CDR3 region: CASTSVGAGFFLEQYF. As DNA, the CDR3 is TGTGCCAGCACCTCTGTTGGGGCAGGGTTTTTTCTCGAGCAGTACTTC.

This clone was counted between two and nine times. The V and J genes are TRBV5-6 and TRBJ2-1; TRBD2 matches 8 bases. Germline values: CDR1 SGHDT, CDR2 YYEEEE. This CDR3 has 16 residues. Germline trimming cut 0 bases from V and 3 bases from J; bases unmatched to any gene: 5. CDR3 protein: CASSLAAAGVYNEQFF. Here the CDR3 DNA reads TGTGCCAGCAGCTTGGCCGCAGCGGGAGTCTACAATGAGCAGTTCTTC.

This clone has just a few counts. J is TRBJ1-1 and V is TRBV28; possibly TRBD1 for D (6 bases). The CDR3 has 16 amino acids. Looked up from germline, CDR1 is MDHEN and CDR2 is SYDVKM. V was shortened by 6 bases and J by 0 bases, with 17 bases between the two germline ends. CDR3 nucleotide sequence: TGTGCCAGCAGCCTACGCCGAGGGGGATTGAACACTGAAGCTTTCTTT. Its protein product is CASSLRRGGLNTEAFF.

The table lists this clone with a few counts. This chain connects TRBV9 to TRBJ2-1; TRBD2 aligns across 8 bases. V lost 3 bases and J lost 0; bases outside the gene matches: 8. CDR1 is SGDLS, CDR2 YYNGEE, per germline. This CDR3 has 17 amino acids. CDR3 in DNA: TGTGCCAGCAGCGCAGTGACTAGCGTCGACTCCTACAATGAGCAGTTCTTC. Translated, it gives CASSAVTSVDSYNEQFF. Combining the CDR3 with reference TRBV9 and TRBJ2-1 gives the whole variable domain DSGVTQTPKHLITATGQRVTLRCSPRSGDLSVYWYQQSLDQGLQFLIQYYNGEERAKGNILERFSAQQFPDLHSELNLSSLELGDSALYFCASSAVTSVDSYNEQFFGPGTRLTVL.

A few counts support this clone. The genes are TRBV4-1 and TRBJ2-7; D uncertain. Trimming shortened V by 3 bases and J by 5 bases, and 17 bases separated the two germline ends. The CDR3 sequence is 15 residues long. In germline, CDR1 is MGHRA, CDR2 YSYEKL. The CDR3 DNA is TGCGCCAGCAGCCAGGTTTTCCAGGATTCACACGAGCAGTACTTC. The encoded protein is CASSQVFQDSHEQYF.

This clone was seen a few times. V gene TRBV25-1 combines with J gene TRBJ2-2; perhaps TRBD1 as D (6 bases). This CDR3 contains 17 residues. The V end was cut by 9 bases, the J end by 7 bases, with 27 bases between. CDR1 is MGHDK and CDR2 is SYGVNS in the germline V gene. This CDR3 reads CASINRTGFFLVGELFF. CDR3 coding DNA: TGTGCCAGTATCAACCGCACAGGGTTTTTTCTGGTCGGGGAGCTGTTTTTT.

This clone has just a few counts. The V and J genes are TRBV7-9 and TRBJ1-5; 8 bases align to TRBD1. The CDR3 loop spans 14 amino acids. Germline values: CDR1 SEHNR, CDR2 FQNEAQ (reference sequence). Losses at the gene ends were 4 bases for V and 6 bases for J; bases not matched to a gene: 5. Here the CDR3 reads CASSSTGESQPQHF. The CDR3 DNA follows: TGTGCCAGCAGCTCGACAGGGGAATCTCAGCCCCAGCATTTT.

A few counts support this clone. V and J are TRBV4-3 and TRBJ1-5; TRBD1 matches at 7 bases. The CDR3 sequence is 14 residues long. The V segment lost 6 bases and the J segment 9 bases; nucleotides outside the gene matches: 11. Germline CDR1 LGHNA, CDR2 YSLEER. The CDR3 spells CASSFRQGETPQHF. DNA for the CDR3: TGCGCCAGCAGTTTTAGACAGGGTGAAACGCCCCAGCATTTT.

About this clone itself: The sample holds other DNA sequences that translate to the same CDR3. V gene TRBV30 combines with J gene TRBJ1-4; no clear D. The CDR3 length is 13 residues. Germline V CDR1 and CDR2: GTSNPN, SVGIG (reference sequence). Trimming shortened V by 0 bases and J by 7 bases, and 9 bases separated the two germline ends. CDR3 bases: TGTGCCTGGAGTGTAAGAGGGAGTGAAAAACTGTTTTTT. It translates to CAWSVRGSEKLFF.

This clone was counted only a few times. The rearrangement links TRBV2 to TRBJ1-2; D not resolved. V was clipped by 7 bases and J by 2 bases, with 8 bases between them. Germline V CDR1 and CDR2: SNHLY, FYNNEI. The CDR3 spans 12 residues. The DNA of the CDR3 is TGTGCCAGCACGGAGGAGAACTATGGCTACACCTTC. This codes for CASTEENYGYTF.

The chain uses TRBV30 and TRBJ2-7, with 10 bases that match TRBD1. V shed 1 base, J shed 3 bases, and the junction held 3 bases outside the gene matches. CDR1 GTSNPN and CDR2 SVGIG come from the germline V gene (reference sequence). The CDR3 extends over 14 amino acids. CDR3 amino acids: CAWSGQGAYYEQYF. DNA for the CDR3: TGTGCCTGGAGTGGACAGGGGGCGTACTACGAGCAGTACTTC.

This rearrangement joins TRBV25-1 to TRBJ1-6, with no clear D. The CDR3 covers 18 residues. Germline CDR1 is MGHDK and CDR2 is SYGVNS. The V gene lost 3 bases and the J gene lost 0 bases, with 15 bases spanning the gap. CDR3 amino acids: CASSERAPGSSYNSPLHF. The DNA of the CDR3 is TGTGCCAGCAGTGAGAGAGCTCCGGGGAGCTCCTATAATTCACCCCTCCACTTT.

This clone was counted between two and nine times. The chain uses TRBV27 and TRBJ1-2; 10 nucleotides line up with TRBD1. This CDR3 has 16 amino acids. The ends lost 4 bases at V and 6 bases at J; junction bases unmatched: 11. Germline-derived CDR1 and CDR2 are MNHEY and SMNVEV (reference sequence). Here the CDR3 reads CASSSYPGQGKDGYTF. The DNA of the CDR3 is TGTGCCAGCAGTTCGTACCCGGGACAGGGGAAGGATGGCTACACCTTC.

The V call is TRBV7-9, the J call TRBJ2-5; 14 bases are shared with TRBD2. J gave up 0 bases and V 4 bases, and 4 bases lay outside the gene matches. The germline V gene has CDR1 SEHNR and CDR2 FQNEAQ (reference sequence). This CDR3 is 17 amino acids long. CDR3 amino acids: CASSWGLAGEYQETQYF. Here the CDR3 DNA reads TGTGCCAGCAGCTGGGGACTAGCGGGAGAGTACCAAGAGACCCAGTACTTC.

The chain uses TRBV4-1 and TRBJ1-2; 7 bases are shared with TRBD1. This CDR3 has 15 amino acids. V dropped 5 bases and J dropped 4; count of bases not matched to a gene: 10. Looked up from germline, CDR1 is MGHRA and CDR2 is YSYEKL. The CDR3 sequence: CASSYTGTDFYGYTF. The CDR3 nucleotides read TGCGCCAGCAGCTACACCGGGACAGATTTCTATGGCTACACCTTC.

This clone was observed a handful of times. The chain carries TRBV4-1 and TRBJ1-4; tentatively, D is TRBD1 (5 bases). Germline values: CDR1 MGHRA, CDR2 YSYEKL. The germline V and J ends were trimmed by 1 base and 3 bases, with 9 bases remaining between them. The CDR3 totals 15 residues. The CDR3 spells CASSQVWGANEKLFF. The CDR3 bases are TGCGCCAGCAGCCAAGTTTGGGGGGCTAATGAAAAACTGTTTTTT.